This is a list of T cell receptor beta chains from one sample in a study of technical replicates of blood from a few donors. Repertoires were generated with immunoSEQ multiplex PCR, while TCRdb's copy carries only in-frame clones and drops some. The table lists approximately 81,000 clones, approximately 96% of them singletons. Input material: T cells isolated from PBMCs. Every receptor here comes from a human donor in good health. The CDR3 runs from the conserved cysteine through the conserved F or W. D genes are given only for firm matches. A clone size is listed for some rows: how often the clone was seen (once, few, many), or a class if it is expanded.

clone_size: -; v_call: TRBV29-1; j_call: TRBJ2-7; d_call: TRBD2; cdr3_nt: TGCAGCGTTGAGCGGGAGGACAACTACGAGCAGTACTTC; cdr3_aa: CSVEREDNYEQYF
clone_size: -; v_call: TRBV29-1; j_call: TRBJ2-1; d_call: -; cdr3_nt: TGCAGCGTTGGGGCGGGAAACGGCAATGAGCAGTTCTTC; cdr3_aa: CSVGAGNGNEQFF
clone_size: -; v_call: TRBV19; j_call: TRBJ1-1; d_call: -; cdr3_nt: TGTGCCTCGGGAGAGCTGAACACTGAAGCTTTCTTT; cdr3_aa: CASGELNTEAFF
clone_size: -; v_call: TRBV7-9; j_call: TRBJ2-7; d_call: -; cdr3_nt: TGTGCCAGCACTACCAGGGGTGGCTACGAGCAGTACTTC; cdr3_aa: CASTTRGGYEQYF
clone_size: -; v_call: TRBV7-9; j_call: TRBJ1-5; d_call: -; cdr3_nt: TGTGCCAGCAGCCCGGACGGGGTCAATCAGCCCCAGCATTTT; cdr3_aa: CASSPDGVNQPQHF
clone_size: -; v_call: TRBV9; j_call: TRBJ1-5; d_call: -; cdr3_nt: TGTGCCAGCAGCGTAGATATACAGGACAATCAGCCCCAGCATTTT; cdr3_aa: CASSVDIQDNQPQHF
clone_size: -; v_call: TRBV6-5; j_call: TRBJ1-4; d_call: TRBD1; cdr3_nt: TGTGCCAGCACCCGGACAGGGGGCCGTGAAAAACTGTTTTTT; cdr3_aa: CASTRTGGREKLFF
clone_size: -; v_call: TRBV13; j_call: TRBJ2-3; d_call: TRBD2; cdr3_nt: TGTGCCAGCAGCTATTCCGGGACTAGCGGCACAGATACGCAGTATTTT; cdr3_aa: CASSYSGTSGTDTQYF
clone_size: once; v_call: TRBV6-5; j_call: TRBJ1-3; d_call: TRBD1; cdr3_nt: TGTGCCAGCAGTTGGACAGGCCCTTCCTCTGGAAACACCATATATTTT; cdr3_aa: CASSWTGPSSGNTIYF
clone_size: -; v_call: TRBV5-5; j_call: TRBJ2-7; d_call: -; cdr3_nt: TGTGCCAGCAGCGCGGGGCTAGCCCAAACCTACGAGCAGTACTTC; cdr3_aa: CASSAGLAQTYEQYF
clone_size: -; v_call: TRBV11-2; j_call: TRBJ2-1; d_call: -; cdr3_nt: TGTGCCAGCAGCTTTCAGGCGGGGAACTCCTACAATGAGCAGTTCTTC; cdr3_aa: CASSFQAGNSYNEQFF
clone_size: -; v_call: TRBV5-4; j_call: TRBJ2-5; d_call: -; cdr3_nt: TGTGCCAGCAGCTCAATGGAGACCCAGTACTTC; cdr3_aa: CASSSMETQYF